The present TCR beta chain was sequenced within a study of blood T cell repertoires in COVID-19. Study background: Donors in the United States, Italy and Spain gave samples during acute or convalescent COVID-19. Nucleic acid was either cDNA or gDNA, and it came from T cells, B-cell-depleted T cells, or PBMCs.

Original methodology: Cell counts per sample came from amplifying reference gene primers. Clones were read by immunoSEQ multiplex PCR, and TCRdb kept only the in-frame ones, dropping some. V and J calls and clone size are as listed in that table; D and trimming were resolved from the DNA. The sample yields roughly 49,000 clones, roughly 91% seen once. V was pared by 7 bases and J by 6 bases, with 15 bases of the junction left unmatched. Germline CDR1 and CDR2: WNHNN and SYGVQD (reference sequence). This CDR3 is 16 amino acids long. The receptor was isolated from a human donor in a cohort sampled during active COVID-19. V and J are TRBV10-1 and TRBJ1-1; 9 positions match TRBD1. Sequences were obtained from peripheral blood. CDR3 DNA sequence: TGCGCCAGCACATACAGGGGGCCTGAACTTATCCCTGAAGCTTTCTTT. Amino acids: CASTYRGPELIPEAFF.